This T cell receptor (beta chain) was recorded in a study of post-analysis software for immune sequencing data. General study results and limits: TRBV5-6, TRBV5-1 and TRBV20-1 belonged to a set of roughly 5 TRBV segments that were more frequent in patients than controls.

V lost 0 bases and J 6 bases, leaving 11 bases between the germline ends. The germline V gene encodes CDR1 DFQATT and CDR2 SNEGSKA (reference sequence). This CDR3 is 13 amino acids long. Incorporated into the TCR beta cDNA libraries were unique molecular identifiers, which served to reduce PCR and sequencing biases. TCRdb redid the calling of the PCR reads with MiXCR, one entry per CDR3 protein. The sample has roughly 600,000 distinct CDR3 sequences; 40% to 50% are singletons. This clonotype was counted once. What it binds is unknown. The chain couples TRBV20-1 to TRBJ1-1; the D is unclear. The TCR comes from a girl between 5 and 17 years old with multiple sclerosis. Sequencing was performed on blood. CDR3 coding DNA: TGCAGTGCTAGAGACTCCAAATGGTCTGAAGCTTTCTTT. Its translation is CSARDSKWSEAFF.